The next 12 T cell receptor beta chains were all read from a single sample in a study of T cells in Graves' hyperthyroidism and ophthalmopathy. Amplification targeted TCR beta CDR3 regions from RNA transcripts. HTBI primers drove first-round RT-PCR of the TCR CDR3. From the multiplex PCR reads, TCRdb called clonotypes with MiXCR, one entry per CDR3 protein. The table lists 37,000 or so distinct CDR3 sequences, roughly 50% of them singletons. Sequencing was performed on blood. The receptors originated from a middle-aged man with Graves' ophthalmopathy.

The CDR3 here is CASTNVMEATEAFF. The CDR3 DNA reads TGTGCCAGCACCAACGTTATGGAGGCCACTGAAGCTTTCTTT. The gene calls are TRBV5-5 and TRBJ1-1; D remains unclear. V lost 6 bases, J lost 4 bases, and 16 bases lay in between. CDR1 is SGHKS and CDR2 is YYEKEE in the germline V gene (reference sequence). This CDR3 is 14 amino acids long.

Turning to this clonotype: A much larger clone differs from this one at a single base, so this may be a read error. The conserved phenylalanine or tryptophan normally closing the CDR3 is absent here, so this likely arose from a read error. The chain has TRBV30 and TRBJ1-5, with no clear D. The germline V gene encodes CDR1 GTSNPN and CDR2 SVGIG (reference sequence). This CDR3 region has 14 residues. Deletions cut 1 base from V and 2 bases from J, with 9 bases between. The DNA for the CDR3 is TGTGCCTGGAGTGGGGGAACAGGCAATCAGCCCCAGCATCTT. Protein product: CAWSGGTGNQPQHL.

There are many counts of this clonotype. The chain combines TRBV20-1 with TRBJ2-3, with 9 bases identical to TRBD2. CDR1 and CDR2 from the germline V gene are DFQATT and SNEGSKA (reference sequence). V was clipped by 1 base and J by 4 bases; unmatched bases: 15. The CDR3 loop spans 18 amino acids. Here the CDR3 DNA reads TGCAGTGCTAGAGGACTGGGAATTGGCGGGAGGGCCTCAGATACGCAGTATTTT. Amino acid sequence: CSARGLGIGGRASDTQYF.

This chain links TRBV12-3 or TRBV12-4 with TRBJ2-1; TRBD1 aligns across 11 bases. The CDR3 is 16 residues long. Germline trimming cut 6 bases from V and 4 bases from J; bases unmatched to any gene: 8. CDR3 in amino acids: CASRISGTGGYNEQFF. The CDR3 DNA follows: TGTGCCAGCAGAATATCCGGGACAGGGGGGTACAATGAGCAGTTCTTC.

This clonotype was counted at least ten times. This chain links TRBV5-1 with TRBJ2-7; perhaps TRBD1 as D (5 bases). Germline V gene data show CDR1 as SGHRS and CDR2 as YFSETQ. This CDR3 has 14 amino acids. Trimming stripped 1 base from V and 1 base from J, with 9 bases between. The CDR3 is CASSLWQGSYEQYF. CDR3 DNA: TGCGCCAGCAGCTTGTGGCAGGGTTCCTACGAGCAGTACTTC.

The gene calls are TRBV6-1 and TRBJ2-7; D perhaps matches TRBD2 (7 bases). V gave up 1 base and J gave up 9 bases, with 22 bases separating them. The CDR3 covers 16 residues. Per the germline V gene, CDR1 is MNHNS and CDR2 is SASEGT. CDR3: CASSEVASGGAHGQYF. The DNA of the CDR3 is TGTGCCAGCAGTGAAGTCGCTAGTGGGGGGGCCCACGGGCAGTACTTC.

The V gene is TRBV29-1, the J gene TRBJ2-3; 9 bases align to TRBD2. The CDR3 has 14 amino acids. V was pared by 7 bases and J by 0 bases, with 5 bases of the junction left unmatched. Germline CDR1 is SQVTM and CDR2 is ANQGSEA. As DNA, the CDR3 is TGCAGCGATCGGCGGGAGGGGAGCACAGATACGCAGTATTTT. This gives the protein CSDRREGSTDTQYF.

At least ten counts were recorded for this clonotype. This rearrangement joins TRBV20-1 to TRBJ2-4; TRBD2 matches 8 bases. The CDR3 spans 14 residues. The J segment lost 8 bases and the V segment lost 5 bases, leaving 11 bases of the junction unmatched. Germline CDR1 reads DFQATT; CDR2 reads SNEGSKA (reference sequence). Here the CDR3 reads CSAEIERELDIQYF. The CDR3 nucleotides are TGCAGTGCTGAGATCGAGCGGGAGTTGGACATTCAGTACTTC.

This clonotype is classed as medium-sized (0.01 to 0.1%). V usage is TRBV10-2 and J usage is TRBJ2-7; TRBD1 matches at 9 bases. Per the germline V gene, CDR1 is WSHSY and CDR2 is SAAADI. The CDR3 loop spans 13 amino acids. Losses at the gene ends were 7 bases for V and 1 base for J; bases not matched to a gene: 2. The CDR3: CASKGQGSYEQYF. The CDR3 DNA reads TGCGCCAGCAAAGGACAGGGGTCCTACGAGCAGTACTTC.

The rearrangement uses TRBV11-3 and TRBJ1-5; tentative D call: TRBD1 (6 bases). CDR1 is SGHNT and CDR2 is YENEEA in the germline V gene. Trimming removed 4 bases at V and 11 bases at J, with 12 bases between. This CDR3 is 12 amino acids long. The CDR3 bases are TGTGCCAGCAGCTCGCCCGGACAGACCCAGCATTTT. Translation: CASSSPGQTQHF.

This clonotype was found many times. The rearrangement links TRBV3-1 to TRBJ2-1; the D is unclear. The CDR3 has 14 amino acids. Germline V gene data show CDR1 as LGHDT and CDR2 as YNNKEL (reference sequence). V was pared by 2 bases and J by 3 bases, with 8 bases between. The chain's CDR3 is CASSQLTDYNEQFF. The CDR3 nucleotides read TGTGCCAGCAGCCAATTAACAGACTACAATGAGCAGTTCTTC.

This clonotype came up a few times. The chain links TRBV12-3 or TRBV12-4 to TRBJ2-5; D is uncertain. Trimming took 3 bases from V and 8 from J, leaving 13 bases between them. This CDR3 contains 13 residues. The CDR3 here is CASSLVPGSTQYF. Here the CDR3 DNA reads TGTGCCAGCAGTTTGGTGCCGGGTTCCACCCAGTACTTC.